These 8 T cell receptor beta chains came from one sample sequenced in a study of blood T cell repertoires in COVID-19. Profiled with immunoSEQ multiplex PCR; TCRdb holds only in-frame clones, not every one. The table lists 71,000 or so clones, roughly 80% of them singletons. Sequencing was performed on peripheral blood. The receptors here all came from a man between 70 and 80 years old with acute or convalescent COVID-19.

DNA for the CDR3: TGTGCCACCAGTGATTTGGGGACTAGCGGGGACAATGAGCAGTTCTTC. Its translation: CATSDLGTSGDNEQFF. The chain recombines TRBV24-1 with TRBJ2-1; 13 positions agree with TRBD2. With V trimmed by 0 bases and J by 5 bases, 0 bases remained unmatched. The CDR3 covers 16 residues. Germline-derived CDR1 and CDR2 are KGHDR and SFDVKD.

This clone has just one count. The chain recombines TRBV9 with TRBJ2-3; D remains unclear. Germline CDR1 SGDLS, CDR2 YYNGEE. The CDR3 extends over 17 amino acids. Trimming removed 0 bases from V and 1 base from J, with 15 bases in between. CDR3 sequence (DNA): TGTGCCAGCAGCGTAGTAGCCAGCAGAGTGGGCACAGATACGCAGTATTTT. Translated: CASSVVASRVGTDTQYF.

This clone has only a few counts. The rearrangement uses TRBV5-1 and TRBJ2-3, with 9 bases lining up with TRBD2. From germline, CDR1 is SGHRS and CDR2 YFSETQ. Unmatched junction bases numbered 9, after V lost 0 bases and J lost 4 bases. The CDR3 is 17 amino acids. In DNA form, the CDR3 reads TGCGCCAGCAGCTTGGTAGCCGCGGGAGGGCCCGCAGATACGCAGTATTTT. It is translated as CASSLVAAGGPADTQYF.

This chain links TRBV5-1 with TRBJ1-6; 8 bases map to TRBD1. Germline lookup yields CDR1 SGHRS and CDR2 YFSETQ. The CDR3 runs to 14 residues. Germline trimming cut 4 bases from V and 10 bases from J; bases unmatched to any gene: 7. DNA of the CDR3: TGCGCCAGCAGCACGACAGGGGTACGGTCACCCCTCCACTTT. Its translation: CASSTTGVRSPLHF.

This clone has just one count. V usage is TRBV7-9 and J usage is TRBJ2-5; D may be TRBD2 (7 bases). The CDR3 loop spans 17 amino acids. V gave up 5 bases and J gave up 1 base, with 20 bases separating them. Germline assignment: CDR1 SEHNR and CDR2 FQNEAQ (reference sequence). In nucleotides, the CDR3 is TGTGCCAGCAGCCCCGGTGGAGGGGGGGCGTCCCAAGAGACCCAGTACTTC. This translates into CASSPGGGGASQETQYF. Based on the CDR3 plus reference TRBV7-9 and TRBJ2-5, the full variable domain is DTGVSQNPRHKITKRGQNVTFRCDPISEHNRLYWYRQTLGQGPEFLTYFQNEAQLEKSRLLSDRFSAERPKGSFSTLEIQRTEQGDSAMYLCASSPGGGGASQETQYFGPGTRLLVL.

V usage is TRBV6-5 and J usage is TRBJ2-4; TRBD1 agrees at 10 bases. V dropped 6 bases and J dropped 4; count of bases not matched to a gene: 3. Germline CDR1 and CDR2: MNHEY and SVGAGI. This CDR3 is 14 amino acids long. The CDR3 sequence: CASSRGQGKNIQYF. For the CDR3, the DNA is TGTGCCAGCAGCCGGGGACAGGGGAAAAACATTCAGTACTTC.

The V and J genes are TRBV5-8 and TRBJ2-7, with TRBD1 identical over 8 bases. The CDR3 is made up of 14 amino acids. Looked up from germline, CDR1 is SGHTS and CDR2 is YDEGEE. V lost 4 bases and J lost 7; bases outside the gene matches: 10. The DNA of the CDR3 is TGTGCCAGCAGCCCGGAGGGCAGGGGGCGGGAGCAGTACTTC. Its protein is CASSPEGRGREQYF.

This clone has a handful of counts. V and J are TRBV7-9 and TRBJ1-2, with D uncertain. The CDR3 totals 15 residues. V lost 1 base and J 0 bases, leaving 9 bases between the germline ends. Germline V CDR1 and CDR2: SEHNR, FQNEAQ (reference sequence). The CDR3 sequence: CASSLGTYSNYGYTF. CDR3 nucleotide sequence: TGTGCCAGCAGCTTAGGCACTTACTCTAACTATGGCTACACCTTC.